This T cell receptor (beta chain) was recovered during a study of blood T cell repertoires in COVID-19. The overall study: Specimens from acute and convalescent COVID-19 originated in the United States, Italy and Spain. T cells, B-cell-depleted T cells, or PBMCs provided the cDNA or gDNA that served as material.

Here immunoSEQ multiplex PCR was the method, and the copy in TCRdb shows in-frame clones only, minus some. The sample consists of roughly 200,000 clones, roughly 73% of them appearing once. Germline CDR1 SGHNT, CDR2 YYREEE (reference sequence). This CDR3 region has 15 residues. The J segment lost 6 bases and the V segment lost 3 bases, leaving 6 bases of the junction unmatched. The TCR sequence derives from a woman at least 80 years old with active or convalescent COVID-19. The sample taken for sequencing was peripheral blood. The chain links TRBV5-4 to TRBJ2-1; 10 nucleotides agree with TRBD1. For the CDR3, the DNA is TGTGCCAGCAGCTCGGGACAGGGGTTAGGCAATGAGCAGTTCTTC. Translation: CASSSGQGLGNEQFF.